The entry that follows covers one T cell receptor (beta chain) sequence. The data belong to a study of blood T cell repertoires in COVID-19. Study at large: Sites across the United States, Italy and Spain contributed samples from acute and convalescent COVID-19. The analysed material was cDNA or gDNA that came from T cells, B-cell-depleted T cells, or PBMCs.

The CDR3 is 15 residues long. J lost 0 bases, V lost 8 bases, and 7 bases had no gene match. Germline CDR1 and CDR2: MNHEY and SVGAGI. Authors' analysis steps: Cell counts per sample came from amplifying reference gene primers. Generated by immunoSEQ multiplex PCR, the TCRdb table keeps only in-frame clones and is missing some. The DNA gave D and trimming, while V, J and clone size come from that table. The sample includes 65,000 to 90,000 clones, approximately 86% of them seen just once. The sequencing sample was made of peripheral blood. V gene TRBV6-5 combines with J gene TRBJ1-3; 7 bases agree with TRBD1. The TCR was taken from a woman aged 80 or over in a cohort sampled during active or convalescent COVID-19. The CDR3 spells CASPRTGGSGNTIYF. The CDR3 nucleotides are TGTGCCAGCCCCCGGACAGGCGGCTCTGGAAACACCATATATTTT.